This T cell receptor beta chain was observed in a study of blood T cell repertoires in COVID-19. As handled by the study authors: Reference gene primers were amplified, and this amplification served to estimate nucleated cell counts. Some clones are missing from TCRdb's copy, which holds only in-frame ones; the method was immunoSEQ multiplex PCR. V and J calls and clone size come straight from that table; D and trimming were deduced from the DNA. The repertoire consists of about 270,000 clones, with approximately 85% occurring once and the leading ten covering approximately 1%. The V gene's germline CDR1 is MNHEY and CDR2 SVGEGT. The junction had 7 bases not matched to a gene; V was cut back by 3 bases and J by 5 bases. There are 15 residues in the CDR3. Assignment of participants to cohorts was predicated upon participant-reported clinical history.

The specimen was PBMCs or T cells enriched from blood (not recorded which). The receptor was isolated from a woman aged 25 to 39 who had recovered from COVID-19. The V call is TRBV6-2 or TRBV6-3, the J call TRBJ2-5; 9 positions match TRBD2. CDR3 residues: CASSYSSGGWETQYF. CDR3 in DNA: TGTGCCAGCAGTTATTCCAGCGGGGGGTGGGAGACCCAGTACTTC.